This T cell receptor (beta chain) was documented in a study of blood T cell repertoires in COVID-19. CDR3 size: 9 residues. The V gene lost 8 bases and the J gene lost 8 bases, with 9 bases spanning the gap. Germline CDR1 DFQATT, CDR2 SNEGSKA (reference sequence). Assay used: immunoSEQ multiplex PCR; TCRdb lists only in-frame clones, some missing. The table includes approximately 200,000 clones, roughly four fifths detected once. The sequence came from a woman aged 50 to 60 with acute or convalescent COVID-19. The rearrangement uses TRBV20-1 and TRBJ1-2; no firm D call. Sequenced input: peripheral blood. The CDR3 spells CSSNKGYTF. The DNA of the CDR3 is TGCAGTTCTAATAAAGGCTACACCTTC.